This entry lists 10 T cell receptor beta chains sequenced from one sample in a study of OX40 agonist ivuxolimab in advanced cancers. Repertoires were generated with immunoSEQ multiplex PCR, while TCRdb's copy carries only in-frame clones and drops some. This sample has approximately 45,000 clones, with just under 95% found just once. The specimen was CD4+ or CD8+ T cells sorted from blood, collected in a trial of the OX40 agonist ivuxolimab. The receptors were sampled from an adult with an advanced solid tumor such as melanoma, head and neck, liver or kidney cancer.

This chain links TRBV25-1 with TRBJ1-1, with a possible D match to TRBD1 (6 bases). CDR1 MGHDK and CDR2 SYGVNS come from the germline V gene. With 10 bases removed from V and 1 base from J, the gap between germline ends came to 13 bases. The CDR3 spans 13 residues. The chain's CDR3 is CATSGAGNTEAFF. CDR3 nucleotides: TGTGCCACCTCAGGGGCTGGGAACACTGAAGCTTTCTTT.

This chain uses TRBV4-2 with TRBJ1-2; D is perhaps TRBD1 (5 bases). This CDR3 comprises 15 residues. Per the germline V gene, CDR1 is LGHNA and CDR2 is YNFKEQ. The V end was cut by 4 bases, the J end by 2 bases, with 14 bases between. This chain's CDR3 is CASSPGVGGNYGYTF. As DNA, the CDR3 is TGTGCCAGCAGCCCGGGGGTCGGGGGGAACTATGGCTACACCTTC.

The chain carries TRBV19 and TRBJ2-1, with 7 bases matching TRBD2. V lost 5 bases, J lost 8 bases, and 0 bases stayed unmatched. Germline CDR1 and CDR2: LNHDA and SQIVND (reference sequence). The CDR3 extends over 11 amino acids. Here the CDR3 DNA reads TGTGCCAGTAGTCGGGGGGATGAGCAGTTCTTC. It codes for CASSRGDEQFF.

V usage is TRBV9 and J usage is TRBJ1-5; the match to TRBD1 covers 8 bases. Unmatched junction bases numbered 5, after V lost 4 bases and J lost 5 bases. This CDR3 is 14 amino acids long. Germline V lookup: CDR1 SGDLS, CDR2 YYNGEE. CDR3 sequence: CASSLGQGDQPQHF. The DNA of the CDR3 is TGTGCCAGCAGCCTCGGACAGGGTGATCAGCCCCAGCATTTT.

The rearrangement joins TRBV7-9 to TRBJ2-5; TRBD1 is a possible D gene (6 bases). Trimming removed 4 bases from V and 1 base from J, with 10 bases in between. The CDR3 sequence is 14 residues long. Per the germline V gene, CDR1 is SEHNR and CDR2 is FQNEAQ (reference sequence). The CDR3 sequence is CASSSWTVQETQYF. The CDR3 DNA is TGTGCCAGCAGCTCCTGGACAGTCCAAGAGACCCAGTACTTC.

The chain recombines TRBV7-9 with TRBJ2-3, with TRBD2 matching over 11 bases. Germline V lookup: CDR1 SEHNR, CDR2 FQNEAQ (reference sequence). V lost 5 bases, J lost 5 bases, and 9 bases stayed unmatched. CDR3 length: 16 amino acids. The CDR3 coding sequence is TGTGCCAGCAGCACGTTAGCGGGAGGGCCCGGAGATACGCAGTATTTT. This encodes CASSTLAGGPGDTQYF. Drawing the rest from reference TRBV7-9 and TRBJ2-3, the complete variable domain is DTGVSQNPRHKITKRGQNVTFRCDPISEHNRLYWYRQTLGQGPEFLTYFQNEAQLEKSRLLSDRFSAERPKGSFSTLEIQRTEQGDSAMYLCASSTLAGGPGDTQYFGPGTRLTVL.

The chain has TRBV7-9 and TRBJ2-5; D unresolved. This CDR3 has 14 residues. Trimming left V 4 bases short and J 0 bases short, with 9 bases between. The V gene's germline CDR1 is SEHNR and CDR2 FQNEAQ (reference sequence). The CDR3 reads CASSSRSYQETQYF. The CDR3 DNA reads TGTGCCAGCAGCTCGAGATCGTACCAAGAGACCCAGTACTTC. Full variable domain (rest looked up from reference TRBV7-9 and TRBJ2-5): DTGVSQNPRHKITKRGQNVTFRCDPISEHNRLYWYRQTLGQGPEFLTYFQNEAQLEKSRLLSDRFSAERPKGSFSTLEIQRTEQGDSAMYLCASSSRSYQETQYFGPGTRLLVL.

This chain connects TRBV9 to TRBJ2-3; 7 nucleotides line up with TRBD2. V shed 4 bases and J 5 bases; nucleotides not matched to a gene: 10. The CDR3 is 15 amino acids. Germline V gene data show CDR1 as SGDLS and CDR2 as YYNGEE. The chain's CDR3 is CASSLPGGGRDTQYF. As DNA, the CDR3 is TGTGCCAGCAGCCTCCCGGGGGGAGGAAGAGATACGCAGTATTTT.

The chain links TRBV28 to TRBJ2-7; 11 positions agree with TRBD2. Per germline, CDR1 MDHEN and CDR2 SYDVKM. J lost 6 bases, V lost 7 bases, and 17 bases had no gene match. The CDR3 totals 17 residues. CDR3 loop: CASTTPIAGGPGVEQYF. The DNA of the CDR3 is TGTGCCAGCACCACCCCTATAGCGGGAGGGCCAGGGGTCGAGCAGTACTTC.

This chain uses TRBV20-1 with TRBJ2-7; 8 nucleotides align to TRBD2. V dropped 7 bases and J dropped 7; count of bases not matched to a gene: 6. This CDR3 is 11 amino acids long. The germline gives CDR1 DFQATT, CDR2 SNEGSKA (reference sequence). CDR3 nucleotides: TGCAGTGTACCGGGAGGGTGGGAGCAGTACTTC. This encodes CSVPGGWEQYF.